The 20 T cell receptor beta chains presented below share a single source sample, sequenced in a study of beta chain features in type 1 diabetes. Expressed TCRB transcripts were sequenced, since all the RNA that had been isolated was reverse transcribed. Some clones are missing from TCRdb's copy, which holds only in-frame ones; the method was immunoSEQ multiplex PCR. The repertoire holds around 450,000 clones, with roughly an eighth as singletons. Sequencing was performed on naive CD4+ T cells from blood. These receptors were taken from a young woman in good health.

The chain combines TRBV6-5 with TRBJ1-6; 7 bases align to TRBD1. Looked up from germline, CDR1 is MNHEY and CDR2 is SVGAGI. With V trimmed by 5 bases and J by 13 bases, 5 bases remained unmatched. This CDR3 region has 12 residues. CDR3 DNA: TGTGCCAGCAGTACAGGGGTTATCCCCCTCCACTTT. This codes for CASSTGVIPLHF.

The rearrangement links TRBV6-5 to TRBJ1-1; possibly TRBD1 for D (6 bases). Germline V gene sequence: CDR1 MNHEY, CDR2 SVGAGI. V was trimmed by 6 bases and J by 6 bases, leaving 11 bases between them. The CDR3 is 12 residues long. The CDR3 here is CASRFGTSEAFF. CDR3 sequence (DNA): TGTGCCAGCAGATTTGGGACATCTGAAGCTTTCTTT.

This chain joins TRBV29-1 and TRBJ2-3; 7 bases are a match to TRBD2. CDR3 length: 14 residues. Per the germline V gene, CDR1 is SQVTM and CDR2 is ANQGSEA. V lost 4 bases to trimming and J lost 3 bases; unmatched junction nucleotides: 7. CDR3 in amino acids: CSVGSDGGTDTQYF. The DNA for the CDR3 is TGCAGCGTTGGCTCTGACGGGGGGACAGATACGCAGTATTTT.

This clone was counted only a few times. This chain links TRBV6-6 with TRBJ2-3; TRBD1 aligns across 8 bases. CDR1 MNHNY and CDR2 SVGAGI come from the germline V gene (reference sequence). The CDR3 covers 14 residues. Losses at the gene ends were 7 bases for V and 3 bases for J; bases not matched to a gene: 6. The CDR3 is CASIRDRSTDTQYF. Here the CDR3 DNA reads TGTGCCAGCATACGGGACAGGTCAACAGATACGCAGTATTTT.

This clone has only a few counts. The chain combines TRBV6-5 with TRBJ1-1; no clear D. Germline V CDR1 and CDR2: MNHEY, SVGAGI. This CDR3 is built from 14 residues. Trimming pared 6 bases from V and 1 base from J, leaving 12 bases between. The CDR3 spells CASRGGSGNTEAFF. The CDR3 DNA follows: TGTGCCAGCAGGGGAGGGTCGGGGAACACTGAAGCTTTCTTT.

The CDR3 sequence: CASSPGGGVAAEQFF. DNA for the CDR3: TGTGCCAGCAGCCCAGGGGGGGGTGTAGCTGCCGAGCAGTTCTTC. The V and J genes are TRBV7-2 and TRBJ2-1, with D possibly being TRBD1 or TRBD2 (7 bases each). The CDR3 has 15 amino acids. Trimming took 5 bases from V and 10 from J, leaving 21 bases between them. CDR1 and CDR2 from the germline V gene are SGHTA and FQGNSA.

This clone was seen more than once but under ten times. The V call is TRBV29-1, the J call TRBJ1-2, with 11 bases aligning to TRBD1. Trimming removed 6 bases from V and 6 bases from J; junction bases left unmatched: 9. The CDR3 has 14 residues. Per germline, CDR1 SQVTM and CDR2 ANQGSEA. CDR3 residues: CSVTPGQGVDGYTF. The DNA of the CDR3 is TGCAGCGTGACACCGGGACAGGGGGTGGATGGCTACACCTTC.

This clone showed up just a few times. This CDR3 reads CASGLVRLAGDPGELFF. For the CDR3, the DNA is TGTGCTAGTGGTTTGGTAAGGCTAGCGGGAGATCCCGGGGAGCTGTTTTTT. The gene calls are TRBV12-5 and TRBJ2-2; TRBD2 matches 10 bases. The germline V gene has CDR1 LGHNT and CDR2 FRNRAP. V shed 0 bases, J shed 6 bases, and the junction held 7 bases outside the gene matches. This CDR3 comprises 17 residues.

This clone has only a few counts. The chain joins TRBV18 to TRBJ2-4; 8 bases agree with TRBD2. After removal of 2 bases from V and 0 bases from J, the junction contained 6 bases not matched to a gene. This CDR3 has 17 residues. The germline CDR1 and CDR2 sequences are KGHSH and LQKENI. CDR3 in amino acids: CASSPIAGGIAKNIQYF. The CDR3 DNA reads as TGTGCCAGCTCACCAATCGCGGGGGGAATAGCCAAAAACATTCAGTACTTC.

This chain joins TRBV15 and TRBJ2-5, with TRBD1 matching 8 bases. Trimming at V came to 5 bases and at J to 5 bases, leaving 10 bases not matched to a gene. The length of the CDR3 is 15 residues. Germline V gene sequence: CDR1 LNHNV, CDR2 YYDKDF (reference sequence). DNA for the CDR3: TGTGCCACCAGCGCTCGAAGACAGGGGAGGGAGACCCAGTACTTC. Translating it yields CATSARRQGRETQYF.

This clone was seen more than once but under ten times. CDR3 nucleotide sequence: TGCGCCAGCAGCCAAGAACCCGGACAGAGGCGCGGCTACACCTTC. This translates into CASSQEPGQRRGYTF. This chain joins TRBV4-1 and TRBJ1-2; tentatively, D is TRBD1 (6 bases). Trimming stripped 0 bases from V and 8 bases from J, with 16 bases between. Germline-derived CDR1 and CDR2 are MGHRA and YSYEKL. There are 15 residues in the CDR3.

This chain uses TRBV27 with TRBJ2-5; 8 positions match TRBD1. Losses at the gene ends were 2 bases for V and 10 bases for J; bases not matched to a gene: 12. There are 15 residues in the CDR3. Germline loops: CDR1 MNHEY, CDR2 SMNVEV (reference sequence). CDR3 protein: CASSLGLGQAVVQYF. Here the CDR3 DNA reads TGTGCCAGCAGTTTAGGATTGGGACAGGCTGTGGTCCAGTACTTC.

This clone was seen more than once but under ten times. The chain is built from TRBV7-9 and TRBJ2-7, with D maybe TRBD1 (6 bases). Trimming took off 5 bases at V and 3 bases at J, with 14 bases between the two ends. The CDR3 is 14 amino acids. Germline CDR1 SEHNR, CDR2 FQNEAQ (reference sequence). This CDR3 reads CASSRRDKIYEQYF. In nucleotides, the CDR3 is TGTGCCAGCAGCCGCCGGGACAAGATCTACGAGCAGTACTTC. The complete variable domain, with remaining parts taken from reference TRBV7-9 and TRBJ2-7, reads DTGVSQNPRHKITKRGQNVTFRCDPISEHNRLYWYRQTLGQGPEFLTYFQNEAQLEKSRLLSDRFSAERPKGSFSTLEIQRTEQGDSAMYLCASSRRDKIYEQYFGPGTRLTVT.

The V call is TRBV5-6, the J call TRBJ1-1; TRBD1 is a possible D gene (6 bases). Germline-derived CDR1 and CDR2 are SGHDT and YYEEEE. This CDR3 region has 16 residues. Trimming shortened V by 2 bases and J by 0 bases, and 14 bases separated the two germline ends. The CDR3 region has the DNA TGTGCCAGCAGCTTACAGGGCCGGGTTATGAACACTGAAGCTTTCTTT. This encodes CASSLQGRVMNTEAFF.

This clone was counted a few times. The V call is TRBV21-1, the J call TRBJ2-7; the D call TRBD2 from the table was never checked on the DNA. TRBV21-1 is a pseudogene. The CDR3 sequence is 20 residues long. CDR3 amino acids: CASSSQLSGSSIKGTYEQYV. In DNA, the CDR3 is TGTGCCAGCAGCAGCCAGCTTTCGGGGAGCTCCATTAAGGGCACCTACGAGCAGTACGTC.

This clone was recorded a few times. J is TRBJ1-3 and V is TRBV5-1; 8 nucleotides agree with TRBD1. Germline loops: CDR1 SGHRS, CDR2 YFSETQ. The V segment lost 4 bases and the J segment 0 bases; nucleotides outside the gene matches: 0. The CDR3 is made up of 14 amino acids. The CDR3 sequence is CASSDRGSGNTIYF. In nucleotides, the CDR3 is TGCGCCAGCAGCGACAGGGGCTCTGGAAACACCATATATTTT.

The chain joins TRBV6-5 to TRBJ2-5; D gene ambiguous. Looked up from germline, CDR1 is MNHEY and CDR2 is SVGAGI. The CDR3 length is 16 residues. V was shortened by 2 bases and J by 0 bases, with 13 bases between the two germline ends. The CDR3: CASSYAALLDQETQYF. The CDR3 DNA is TGTGCCAGCAGTTACGCAGCTTTACTTGACCAAGAGACCCAGTACTTC.

J is TRBJ1-1 and V is TRBV13; the D gene is possibly TRBD1 (6 bases). Trimming took 6 bases from V and 0 from J, leaving 11 bases between them. CDR3 length: 14 amino acids. Germline V gene data show CDR1 as PRHDT and CDR2 as FYEKMQ (reference sequence). The CDR3 nucleotides read TGTGCCAGCAGTCGGGACACCCTGAACACTGAAGCTTTCTTT. This translates into CASSRDTLNTEAFF.

This rearrangement joins TRBV4-3 to TRBJ2-4, with D unresolved. Trimming removed 0 bases from V and 0 bases from J, with 9 bases in between. Germline assignment: CDR1 LGHNA and CDR2 YSLEER. The CDR3 extends over 16 amino acids. CDR3 sequence reads: CASSQEASLAKNIQYF. In DNA form, the CDR3 reads TGCGCCAGCAGCCAAGAGGCCAGCCTAGCCAAAAACATTCAGTACTTC.

This clone was detected only a few times. The V call is TRBV28, the J call TRBJ1-1; D is ambiguous. Between the trimmed V and J ends, which lost 6 bases and 8 bases, there was a span of 13 bases. Per the germline V gene, CDR1 is MDHEN and CDR2 is SYDVKM. CDR3 size: 12 residues. This chain's CDR3 is CASSLIRREAFF. For the CDR3, the DNA is TGTGCCAGCAGCCTTATCCGCAGGGAAGCTTTCTTT.